This T cell receptor (beta chain) was captured by sequencing in a study of cytomegalovirus exposure and HLA in healthy donors. The primer mix had 60 Vbeta and 13 Jbeta primers. Assay: immunoSEQ multiplex PCR; the TCRdb copy retains only in-frame clones and omits some. Of 150,000 to 200,000 clones listed, approximately 80% are singletons. Although they were nominally healthy when sampled, donors likely had unrecorded immune exposures. What was sequenced was PBMCs. The receptor comes from a man between 18 and 29 years old in good health and CMV-seronegative.

CDR3 coding DNA: TGCGCCAGCAGCTGGACCCCTGAGGAGGCCGAGACCCAGTACTTC. Its protein is CASSWTPEEAETQYF. This chain uses TRBV5-1 with TRBJ2-5, with a possible D match to TRBD2 (5 bases). Germline CDR1 reads SGHRS; CDR2 reads YFSETQ. Trimming took 3 bases from V and 5 from J, leaving 17 bases between them. The CDR3 is made up of 15 amino acids.